This T cell receptor (beta chain) was profiled in a study of CD4 T cells in relation to SARS-CoV-2 and coronaviruses. Study-level background: Median patient age was around 40 years, spanning 21 to 72 years. Of the patients, about 8 were male, 4 female, two Hispanic.

Survey-level TCR-beta sequencing used DNA from CEF-cultured naive and memory CD4+ T cells. This table comes from immunoSEQ multiplex PCR, and its TCRdb copy is limited to in-frame clones, with some not included. Here the sample spans tens of thousands of clones, 77% being singletons. Roughly 10^5 naive or memory CD4+ cells were cultured with CEF peptides for under 12 days. The CDR3 has 18 amino acids. CDR1 is SGHRS and CDR2 is YFSETQ in the germline V gene. The trim removed 6 bases at V and 9 bases at J, leaving 17 bases unmatched. Note on this clone: Its antigen remains unidentified.

V is TRBV5-1 and J is TRBJ1-6; 11 bases are shared with TRBD1. The sample consisted of memory CD4+ T cells from PBMCs, cultured in vitro. The TCR was taken from an adult with COVID-19. The CDR3 here is CASTKYRDRGSLGSPLHF. The CDR3 DNA sequence: TGCGCCAGCACCAAATACCGGGACAGGGGGTCACTGGGTTCACCCCTCCACTTT.